This T cell receptor beta chain was profiled in a study of shared clonotypes between healthy human individuals. Profiling relied on immunoSEQ multiplex PCR, and the TCRdb table lists in-frame clones only, not all of them. The sample carries about 1 million clones, around 74% recorded once. Sequenced material: memory CD4+ T cells sorted from blood. Subset meaning: CD45RA-negative fraction. This clonotype originated in a young man in good health.

The CDR3 is CASSPWGARNTGELFF. The CDR3, as DNA: TGTGCCAGCAGTCCCTGGGGGGCGCGGAACACCGGGGAGCTGTTTTTT. The V gene is TRBV7-3, the J gene TRBJ2-2, with D perhaps matching TRBD1 or TRBD2 (6 bases each). Trimming took 6 bases from V and 1 from J, leaving 15 bases between them. CDR3 length: 16 amino acids. The germline CDR1 and CDR2 sequences are SGHTA and FQGTGA.